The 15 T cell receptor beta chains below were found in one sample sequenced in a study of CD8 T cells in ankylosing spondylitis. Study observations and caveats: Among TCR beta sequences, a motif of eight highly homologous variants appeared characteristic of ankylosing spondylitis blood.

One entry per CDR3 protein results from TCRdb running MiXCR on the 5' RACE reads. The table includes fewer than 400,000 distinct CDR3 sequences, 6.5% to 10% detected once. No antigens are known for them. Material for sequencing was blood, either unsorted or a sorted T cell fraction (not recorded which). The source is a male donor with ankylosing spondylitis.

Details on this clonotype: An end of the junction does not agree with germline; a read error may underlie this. As DNA, the CDR3 is TGTGCCAGCAGTTTTTCAGGGGGCAGGAGGTACGAGCTGTACTTC. Its translation: CASSFSGGRRYELYF. The genes are TRBV28 and TRBJ2-7; 8 nucleotides agree with TRBD1. The CDR3 runs 15 residues. In germline, CDR1 is MDHEN, CDR2 SYDVKM.

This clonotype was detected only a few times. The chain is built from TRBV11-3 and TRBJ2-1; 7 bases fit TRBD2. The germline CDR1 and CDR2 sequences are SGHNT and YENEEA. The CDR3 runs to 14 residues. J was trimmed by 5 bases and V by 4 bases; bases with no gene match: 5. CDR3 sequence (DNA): TGTGCCAGCAGCTCCCTAGCGGCGAACAATGAGCAGTTCTTC. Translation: CASSSLAANNEQFF.

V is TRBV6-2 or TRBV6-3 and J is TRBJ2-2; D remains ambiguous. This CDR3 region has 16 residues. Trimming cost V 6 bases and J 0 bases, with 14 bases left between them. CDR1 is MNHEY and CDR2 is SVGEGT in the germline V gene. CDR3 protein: CASSPIRHTNTGELFF. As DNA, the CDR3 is TGTGCCAGCAGCCCGATACGACACACGAACACCGGGGAGCTGTTTTTT.

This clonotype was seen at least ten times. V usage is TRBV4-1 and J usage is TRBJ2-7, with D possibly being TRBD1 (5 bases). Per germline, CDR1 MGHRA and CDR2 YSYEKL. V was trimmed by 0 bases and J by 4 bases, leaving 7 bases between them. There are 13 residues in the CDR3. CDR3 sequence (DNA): TGCGCCAGCAGCCAAGATAAGGGGTACGAGCAGTACTTC. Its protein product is CASSQDKGYEQYF.

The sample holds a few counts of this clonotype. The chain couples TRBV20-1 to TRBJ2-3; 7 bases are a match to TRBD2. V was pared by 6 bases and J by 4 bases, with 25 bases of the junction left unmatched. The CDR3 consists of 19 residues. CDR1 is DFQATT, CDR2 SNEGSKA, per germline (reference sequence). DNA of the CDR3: TGCAGTGCGCGCCCGATCGGACTAGTCGGAGGAGGGCCCCCAGATACGCAGTATTTT. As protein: CSARPIGLVGGGPPDTQYF.

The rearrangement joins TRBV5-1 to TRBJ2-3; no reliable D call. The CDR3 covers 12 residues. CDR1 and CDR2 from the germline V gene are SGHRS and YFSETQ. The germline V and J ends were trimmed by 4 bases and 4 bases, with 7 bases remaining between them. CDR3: CASSAQADTQYF. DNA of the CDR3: TGCGCCAGCAGCGCGCAAGCAGATACGCAGTATTTT.

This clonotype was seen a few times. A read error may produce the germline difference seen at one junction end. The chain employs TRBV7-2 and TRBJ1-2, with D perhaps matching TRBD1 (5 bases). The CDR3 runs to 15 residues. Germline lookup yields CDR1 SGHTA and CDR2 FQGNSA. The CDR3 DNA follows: TGTGCCAGCAGCTTAGTCGGGACGGCTAACCATGGCTACACCTTC. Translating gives CASSLVGTANHGYTF.

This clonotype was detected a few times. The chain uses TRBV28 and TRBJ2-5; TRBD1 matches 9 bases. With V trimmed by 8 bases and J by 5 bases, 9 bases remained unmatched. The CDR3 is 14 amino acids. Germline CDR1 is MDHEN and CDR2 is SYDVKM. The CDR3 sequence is CASWGRDRAETQYF. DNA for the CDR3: TGTGCCAGCTGGGGTCGGGACAGGGCGGAGACCCAGTACTTC.

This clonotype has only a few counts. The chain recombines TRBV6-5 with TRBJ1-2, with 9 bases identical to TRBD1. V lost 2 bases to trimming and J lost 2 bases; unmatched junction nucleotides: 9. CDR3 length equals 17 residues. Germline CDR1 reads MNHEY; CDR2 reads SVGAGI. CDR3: CASSYPGTGNWNYGYTF. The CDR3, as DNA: TGTGCCAGCAGTTACCCCGGGACAGGGAATTGGAACTATGGCTACACCTTC.

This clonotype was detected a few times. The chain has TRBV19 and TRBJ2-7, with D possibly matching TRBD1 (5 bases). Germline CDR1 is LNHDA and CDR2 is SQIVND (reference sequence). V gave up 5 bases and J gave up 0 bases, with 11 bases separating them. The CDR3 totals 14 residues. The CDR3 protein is CASSQRQSSYEQYF. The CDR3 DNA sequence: TGTGCCAGTAGTCAACGACAGAGCTCCTACGAGCAGTACTTC.

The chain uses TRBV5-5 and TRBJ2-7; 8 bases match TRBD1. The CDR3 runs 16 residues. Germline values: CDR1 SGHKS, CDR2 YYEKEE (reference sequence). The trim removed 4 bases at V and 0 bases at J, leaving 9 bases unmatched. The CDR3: CASSLRDRPTSYEQYF. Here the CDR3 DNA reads TGTGCCAGCAGCCTCCGGGACAGGCCAACCTCCTACGAGCAGTACTTC.

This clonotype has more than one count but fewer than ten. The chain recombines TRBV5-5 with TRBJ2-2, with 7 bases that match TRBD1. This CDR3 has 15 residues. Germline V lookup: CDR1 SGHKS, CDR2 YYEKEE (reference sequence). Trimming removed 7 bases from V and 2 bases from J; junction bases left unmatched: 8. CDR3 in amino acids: CASGNRGLNTGELFF. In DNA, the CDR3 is TGTGCCAGCGGAAACAGGGGTCTCAACACCGGGGAGCTGTTTTTT.

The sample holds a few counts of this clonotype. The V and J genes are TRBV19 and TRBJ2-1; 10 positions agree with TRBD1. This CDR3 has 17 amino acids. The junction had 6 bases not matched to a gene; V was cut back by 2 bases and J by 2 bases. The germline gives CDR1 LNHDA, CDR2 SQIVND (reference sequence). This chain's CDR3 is CASSIRQGAFPYNEQFF. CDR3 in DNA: TGTGCCAGTAGTATACGACAGGGGGCGTTCCCCTACAATGAGCAGTTCTTC.

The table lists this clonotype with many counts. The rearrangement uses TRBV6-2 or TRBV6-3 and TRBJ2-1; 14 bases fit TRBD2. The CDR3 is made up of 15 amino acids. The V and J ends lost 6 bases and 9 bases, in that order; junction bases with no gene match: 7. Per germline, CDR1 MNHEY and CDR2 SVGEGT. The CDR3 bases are TGTGCCAGCAGCCAAAGACTAGCGGGAGGGGGTGAGCAGTTCTTC. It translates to CASSQRLAGGGEQFF.

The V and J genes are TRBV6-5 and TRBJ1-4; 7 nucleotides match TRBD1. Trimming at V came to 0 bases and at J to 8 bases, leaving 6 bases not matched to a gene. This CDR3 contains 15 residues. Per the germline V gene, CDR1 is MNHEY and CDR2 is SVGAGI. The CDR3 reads CASSYSNRGEEKLFF. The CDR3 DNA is TGTGCCAGCAGTTACTCGAACAGGGGTGAAGAAAAACTGTTTTTT.